The 7 T cell receptor beta chains in this list originate from one sample, sequenced in a study of control samples from healthy donors and cancer patients. The assay was immunoSEQ multiplex PCR, and TCRdb's table has in-frame clones only and misses some. The sample includes 150,000 to 200,000 clones, 90% to 95% of them seen just once. Sequencing input: blood. The receptors originated from a woman in her late teens or twenties in good health.

V usage is TRBV9 and J usage is TRBJ1-6, with unresolved D. The CDR3 runs to 14 residues. Between the trimmed V and J ends, which lost 5 bases and 7 bases, there was a span of 13 bases. CDR1 is SGDLS, CDR2 YYNGEE, per germline. The CDR3 DNA reads TGTGCCAGCAGGGGTATCCTAGGAAATTCACCCCTCCACTTT. This gives the protein CASRGILGNSPLHF.

The chain uses TRBV7-9 and TRBJ2-1, with no clear D. The CDR3 covers 11 residues. Germline assignment: CDR1 SEHNR and CDR2 FQNEAQ (reference sequence). V gave up 7 bases and J gave up 10 bases, with 11 bases separating them. The CDR3 here is CASTLGGEQFF. CDR3 in DNA: TGTGCCAGCACTCTAGGCGGAGAGCAGTTCTTC. The full variable domain, rest sourced from reference TRBV7-9 and TRBJ2-1, is DTGVSQNPRHKITKRGQNVTFRCDPISEHNRLYWYRQTLGQGPEFLTYFQNEAQLEKSRLLSDRFSAERPKGSFSTLEIQRTEQGDSAMYLCASTLGGEQFFGPGTRLTVL.

The V gene is TRBV6-5, the J gene TRBJ1-1, with unresolved D. The length of the CDR3 is 14 residues. Trimming removed 7 bases from V and 3 bases from J, with 15 bases in between. Germline V gives CDR1 MNHEY, CDR2 SVGAGI. This CDR3 reads CASNGRNGDTEAFF. CDR3 nucleotides: TGTGCCAGCAACGGTCGGAACGGGGACACTGAAGCTTTCTTT.

This chain connects TRBV5-6 to TRBJ1-1, with D possibly matching TRBD1 (6 bases). Trimming removed 3 bases at V and 0 bases at J, with 12 bases between. The CDR3 is 15 residues long. Germline CDR1 reads SGHDT; CDR2 reads YYEEEE. The CDR3 nucleotides are TGTGCCAGCAGCTCCTCCGGGACATTGAACACTGAAGCTTTCTTT. Translation: CASSSSGTLNTEAFF.

This sequence joins TRBV6-2 or TRBV6-3 and TRBJ2-1; D may be TRBD1 (6 bases). The CDR3 is 15 residues long. CDR1 is MNHEY and CDR2 is SVGEGT in the germline V gene. The V and J ends lost 2 bases and 5 bases respectively, with 13 bases between them. The CDR3 spells CASSYPGAKDNEQFF. DNA of the CDR3: TGTGCCAGCAGTTACCCAGGGGCGAAGGACAATGAGCAGTTCTTC.

Concerning this clone itself: Its ends do not fully match the called genes, so a read error is possible. The rearrangement joins TRBV7-7 to TRBJ2-5; 9 bases align to TRBD1. The CDR3 is 17 residues long. Germline CDR1 SSHAT, CDR2 FNYEAQ (reference sequence). The CDR3 spells CASSLGITGGVGETQYF. In DNA form, the CDR3 reads TGTGCTAGCAGCTTAGGAATCACAGGGGGCGTTGGAGAGACCCAGTACTTC.

The chain employs TRBV28 and TRBJ2-3; 8 bases are shared with TRBD1. V lost 5 bases, J lost 4 bases, and 8 bases stayed unmatched. Germline V CDR1 and CDR2: MDHEN, SYDVKM. CDR3 length equals 15 residues. In nucleotides, the CDR3 is TGTGCCAGCAGTGAGATGGGGACAGGAGCAGATACGCAGTATTTT. Amino acid sequence: CASSEMGTGADTQYF.